The T cell receptor (beta chain) under discussion was sequenced for a study of T cells in Graves' hyperthyroidism and ophthalmopathy. Study context: Peripheral blood was secured at the point of initial diagnosis, before any treatment.

Hyperthyroidism was newly diagnosed in patients aged 18 to 65 (duration under 2 months). Reasons for excluding patients were uncontrolled infection, other autoimmune disease, pregnancy or lactation. With regard to this clonotype: Its antigen is currently unknown.

V lost 6 bases to trimming and J lost 5 bases, with 11 bases between them. Germline CDR1 and CDR2: DFQATT and SNEGSKA (reference sequence). CDR3 length: 13 residues. TCR beta CDR3 region amplification was performed from RNA transcripts. When the TCR CDR3 underwent first-round RT-PCR, the HTBI primer set was used. Each CDR3 protein is one row after TCRdb ran MiXCR on the multiplex PCR reads. The sample lists about 420,000 distinct CDR3 sequences; roughly 13% were seen once. Study results and caveats: In blood, most of the thyroid clonotypes expanded above 0.001 were also present.

V is TRBV20-1 and J is TRBJ2-6, with TRBD1 as a possible D gene (6 bases). This sequence originates from a woman between 18 and 29 years old with Graves' hyperthyroidism. Sequences were obtained from blood. CDR3 sequence reads: CSARGSRANVLTF. CDR3 bases: TGCAGTGCCAGGGGATCTAGGGCCAACGTCCTGACTTTC.